This TCR beta chain was profiled in a study of CD8+ T cells in alopecia areata (dated by TCRdb to 2017 to 2018). Notes on the research overall: Treated patients were enrolled in an open-label pilot trial of oral tofacitinib, 5 to 10 mg twice daily, for moderate-to-severe alopecia areata. Tofacitinib was administered for 6 to 18 months, and 6 months of follow-up off drug were then conducted to assess delayed response and recurrence. The SALT score, which quantifies the percentage of affected scalp surface area, was used to measure disease severity in treated patients. In both human patients and the C3H/HeJ mouse model, the study applied high-throughput TCRbeta sequencing to look at T cell clonal expansion in alopecia areata. In humans, TCRbeta sequencing was performed on scalp tissue and on sorted CD4+ and CD8+ peripheral blood T cells from healthy controls and from patients with patchy or totalis/universalis alopecia areata. Tofacitinib-treated patients had biopsies at baseline and at 4 and 24 weeks of treatment, with a later scalp biopsy in several patients. Scalp clonality was compared among normal scalp (n=4), patchy alopecia areata scalp (n=8), and alopecia totalis/universalis scalp (n=8). RNA was extracted with the PAXgene miRNA kit for fixed scalp, the miRNeasy kit for PBMCs, and the RNeasy kit for mouse skin. immunoSEQ multiplex PCR using 35 Vbeta forward primers and 13 Jbeta reverse primers was used to amplify TCRbeta CDR3 regions.

Findings and caveats that apply to the study as a whole: Unlike mouse skin, where gammadelta T cells dominate, normal human skin contains resident alphabeta T cells that get sequenced too, which complicates analysis of the scalp TCR repertoire. Compared with normal scalp, lesional scalp had higher clonality and more expanded CD8+ clones, particularly in alopecia totalis/universalis, a pattern that suggests antigenic drive. Because the treated cohort was small and had only one nonresponder, larger studies are needed to examine links between baseline CD8+ expansion and response. With tofacitinib, both scalp clonality and the number of expanded CD8+ clones among the top 100 scalp clones went down significantly. Many expanded lesional clones were found to persist in scalp and blood during tofacitinib treatment, and relapse after treatment cessation may be partly explained by this persistence. Shared TCR sequences between patients were less evident than in mice, which may be partly attributable to HLA diversity in the patient population.

Receptors were amplified or captured by the immunoSEQ multiplex PCR assay. RNA was extracted from all samples and reverse transcribed into cDNA, which served as template for TCR sequencing. SuperScript III was used for first-strand cDNA synthesis, primed with a 2:1 mix of oligo-dT and random hexamers. A synthetic immune receptor repertoire was used to measure amplification bias, and any remaining bias was corrected computationally. The paper's processing steps were these. Raw reads were preprocessed to remove errors, and CDR3 was defined according to IMGT conventions as the region from the conserved cysteine to phenylalanine. To get clonality, Shannon entropy was normalized by log2 of the number of productive unique TCRs and the result was subtracted from 1. CD4 or CD8 identity of scalp clones was inferred by cross-referencing scalp TCRbeta sequences with sorted blood CD4 and CD8 repertoires. The immuneACCESS repertoire file appears here via TCRdb, limited to in-frame rearrangements. These files lack a portion of the clones; in checked studies, under half of the deficit traces to unresolved V genes, and the cause of the others is not known. The DNA gave D and trimming, while V, J and clone size come from that table. For this sample there are approximately 100,000 clones; 85% to 90% appear just once. Around 10% of the sample is taken by the ten largest.

From the cysteine up to the phenylalanine, the CDR3 has a length of 15 residues. Left in the record is the CDR3 DNA by itself, 45 bases read in frame from the first base. The germline ends are 12 bases apart after V is trimmed by 2 bases and J by 4 bases. In the germline V gene, CDR1 corresponds to LGHNA and CDR2 to YSLEER. In regard to this clone: What this receptor recognizes is not known. No much larger clone is present one base from it, and per-base qualities are unavailable.

Interpreted using the paper, the treatment or condition label stands for: oral pan-JAK inhibitor, 5-10 mg twice daily. From alopecia areata patients, peripheral blood was collected along with lesional scalp punch biopsies. PBMCs were isolated by density centrifugation and stained for CD3, CD4 and CD8, after which CD4+ and CD8+ T cells were sorted on a FACSAria. The TCR was taken from a human donor with alopecia areata. The sample in question was CD8+ T cells sorted from blood, obtained between weeks 30 and 35, from a patient treated with tofacitinib. This receptor chain uses TRBV4-3 and TRBJ2-1, with the D segment identity uncertain. The DNA sequence follows: TGCGCCAGCAGCCAAAAAGGCGGCAGGTACAATGAGCAGTTCTTC. Its protein reads: CASSQKGGRYNEQFF.